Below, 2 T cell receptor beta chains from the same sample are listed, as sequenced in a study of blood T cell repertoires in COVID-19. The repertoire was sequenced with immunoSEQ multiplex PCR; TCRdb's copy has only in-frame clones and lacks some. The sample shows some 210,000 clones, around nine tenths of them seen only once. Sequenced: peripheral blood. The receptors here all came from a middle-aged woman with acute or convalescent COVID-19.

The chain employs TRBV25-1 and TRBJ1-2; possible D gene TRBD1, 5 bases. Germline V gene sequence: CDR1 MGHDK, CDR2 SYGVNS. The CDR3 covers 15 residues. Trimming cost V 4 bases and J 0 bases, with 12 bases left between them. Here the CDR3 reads CASSGTGGANYGYTF. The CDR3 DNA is TGTGCCAGCAGTGGAACGGGGGGGGCTAACTATGGCTACACCTTC.

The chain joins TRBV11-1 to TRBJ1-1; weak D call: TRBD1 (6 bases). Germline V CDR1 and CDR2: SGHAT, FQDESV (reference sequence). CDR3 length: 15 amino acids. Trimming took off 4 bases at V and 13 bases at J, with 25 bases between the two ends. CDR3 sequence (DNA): TGTGCCAGCAGCTACCAGAGGGGCGGACAGAACAAAGGTTTCTTT. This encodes CASSYQRGGQNKGFF.